What follows is one T cell receptor beta chain and its context. Its antigen is not known. These data are taken from a study of cytomegalovirus exposure and HLA in healthy donors. The PCR made use of 60 Vbeta and 13 Jbeta primers. The data were produced by immunoSEQ multiplex PCR, yet TCRdb's version contains in-frame clones alone and is incomplete. The repertoire includes around 67,000 clones, roughly 75% of them detected once, and more than 7% sits in the top ten. General study results and limits: Further analysis was carried out later, and it showed several of the most significant clusters appearing linked to common viral pathogens.

The CDR3 consists of 16 residues. Trimming removed 4 bases from V and 4 bases from J; junction bases left unmatched: 5. Germline loops: CDR1 SGDLS, CDR2 YYNGEE. Sequencing was carried out using PBMCs. The TCR was taken from a woman in her 30s in good health and CMV-seropositive. V is TRBV9 and J is TRBJ2-1, with 13 bases fitting TRBD2. Here the CDR3 reads CASSPRLAGGYNEQFF. CDR3 coding DNA: TGTGCCAGCAGCCCCAGACTAGCGGGAGGTTACAATGAGCAGTTCTTC.